This is a list of T cell receptor beta chains from one sample in a study of blood T cell repertoires in COVID-19. Repertoires were generated with immunoSEQ multiplex PCR, while TCRdb's copy carries only in-frame clones and drops some. The data contain approximately 100,000 clones, 70% to 90% of them singletons. Input material: peripheral blood. Every receptor here comes from a woman between 55 and 75 years old with acute or convalescent COVID-19. Each CDR3 is given without its conserved first and last residue.

j_gene	v_gene	CDR3aa
TRBJ2-1	TRBV9	ASSPAGRGTPNEQF
TRBJ1-1	TRBV18	ASSPLQGGGDTEAF
TRBJ1-2	TRBV5-4	ASSPEERYGGYT
TRBJ1-2	TRBV14	ASSQDLLSLYGYT
TRBJ2-7	TRBV2	ASSELGGWASEQY
TRBJ2-6	TRBV6-5	ASSYRETGANVLT
TRBJ1-1	TRBV15	ATSRDEGVAF
TRBJ1-1	TRBV28	ASRPGGRDTEAF
TRBJ2-3	TRBV28	ASSWAGQRSGRKTQY
TRBJ1-2	TRBV7-9	ASSFRDRPNYGYT
TRBJ2-3	TRBV12-1	ARIPARQAPSTDTQY
TRBJ2-5	TRBV28	ASSLDQVQETQY
TRBJ2-2	TRBV10-3	AISFRNWTGELF